These T cell receptor beta chains were read from a single sample in a study of immune characterization of retroperitoneal liposarcoma. TCRdb called the PCR reads again in MiXCR, with one record for every CDR3 protein. Altogether approximately 10,000 distinct CDR3 sequences are present, approximately 35% being singletons, with the ten largest covering roughly 23%. The sample was tumor tissue. The receptors were sampled from a male donor with retroperitoneal liposarcoma. CDR3s include the opening cysteine and the closing phenylalanine or tryptophan. A D gene is named only where the DNA matches it firmly. Expanded clones are given a class, and other clones once, few, many or no size at all.

>NA|NA|TRBV27|TRBJ2-4
TGTGCCAGCAGCTCCCTCGGGTTGGGGTGGGTCAAAAACATTCAGTACTTC
CASSSLGLGWVKNIQYF
>once|NA|TRBV4-1|TRBJ2-2
TGCGCCAGCAGCCATAACAAGGGGAACACCGGGGAGCTGTTTTTT
CASSHNKGNTGELFF
>NA|NA|TRBV7-2|TRBJ2-1
TGTGCCAGCAGCTTAGATGGAGGCACTTTCAATGAGCAGTTCTTC
CASSLDGGTFNEQFF
>NA|TRBD2|TRBV24-1|TRBJ2-1
TGTGCCACCAGTGGAGCGCGGGGGGGCCTAGCCTACAATGAGCAGTTCTTC
CATSGARGGLAYNEQFF
>NA|NA|TRBV6-8|TRBJ1-2
TGTGCCAGCAGTACTGCGGGGGTGGGTACTTATGGCTACACCTTC
CASSTAGVGTYGYTF
>NA|NA|TRBV27|TRBJ2-7
TGTGCCAGCAGTTGGGGGGCTCCCAAGTACTACGAGCAGTACTTC
CASSWGAPKYYEQYF
>NA|NA|TRBV7-6|TRBJ2-1
TGTGCCAGCAGCTCGCACCTGGCGGAGCAGTTCTTC
CASSSHLAEQFF
>many|NA|TRBV4-3|TRBJ2-5
TGCGCCAGTAGTCCCGGGACCGTTGTCCGGACCCAGTACTTC
CASSPGTVVRTQYF
>many|NA|TRBV6-1|TRBJ1-5
TGTGCCAGCAACACGCAGGGAGGGTCGGCCCAGCATTTT
CASNTQGGSAQHF
>NA|TRBD1|TRBV4-3|TRBJ1-2
TGCGCCAGCAGCCAAGTCCAGCTAACAGGGGGTGATAGCTATGGCTACACCTTC
CASSQVQLTGGDSYGYTF
>few|NA|TRBV6-1|TRBJ2-7
TGTGCCAGCAGGCCGGGACGGAACTCCTACGAGCAGTACTTC
CASRPGRNSYEQYF
>few|NA|TRBV10-2|TRBJ2-7
TGCGCCAGCAGTGAGATGTCGACGGTCTCCTACGAGCAGTACTTC
CASSEMSTVSYEQYF
>NA|TRBD2|TRBV11-2|TRBJ2-1
TGTGCCAGCAGCTTAGCCGGACTAGCGGGAGTTGGAGAGCAGTTCTTC
CASSLAGLAGVGEQFF
>NA|NA|TRBV7-2|TRBJ2-3
TGTGCCAGCAGCTTAGCAGGTTTAGGGGTGACAGATACGCAGTATTTT
CASSLAGLGVTDTQYF
>many|TRBD2|TRBV7-6|TRBJ2-1
TGTGCCAGCAGCCCGCGGGAGACCCAGTTCTTC
CASSPRETQFF
>many|NA|TRBV7-8|TRBJ2-7
TGTGCCAGCAGCTTAGGGACTAACAATGAGCAGTACTTC
CASSLGTNNEQYF
>hyperexpanded|NA|TRBV6-1|TRBJ2-3
TGTGCCAGCAGTGTGACTAGGGGAAGCACAGATACGCAGTATTTT
CASSVTRGSTDTQYF
>few|TRBD1|TRBV25-1|TRBJ2-7
TGTGCCAGCACGAGGCAGGGGGCGTACGAGCAGTACTTC
CASTRQGAYEQYF
>NA|NA|TRBV6-2/TRBV6-3|TRBJ2-1
TGTGCCAGCAGCCTCCCCGGGGGACCTCGGGATCAGTTCTTC
CASSLPGGPRDQFF
>many|TRBD1|TRBV7-8|TRBJ2-1
TGTGCCAGCAGCGCCCTCCACAGGGGGCTTGACTACGAGCAGTTCTTC
CASSALHRGLDYEQFF
>many|NA|TRBV6-5|TRBJ2-3
TGTGCCAGCAGTTACTCGACAACTAACACCGGGGAGCTGTATTTT
CASSYSTTNTGELYF
>NA|TRBD2|TRBV6-2/TRBV6-3|TRBJ2-5
TGTGCCAGCAGTGTGGGACTAGCGGGAGACCGGGAGACCCAGTACTTC
CASSVGLAGDRETQYF
>NA|TRBD2|TRBV12-3/TRBV12-4|TRBJ2-1
TGTGCCAGCAGACTAGCGGGGAGATTCAATGAGCAGTTCTTC
CASRLAGRFNEQFF
>NA|NA|TRBV28|TRBJ2-4
TGTGCCAGCAGTTTACCGGGTCGTGACATTCAGTACTTC
CASSLPGRDIQYF
>NA|NA|TRBV27|TRBJ1-5
TGTGCCAGCAGTCCCCCGTTGGCGGGGGCTAATCAGCCCCAGCATTTT
CASSPPLAGANQPQHF
>NA|NA|TRBV20-1|TRBJ1-1
TGCAGTGCCCGGGCAACTAACACTGAAGCTTTCTTT
CSARATNTEAFF
>NA|TRBD1|TRBV11-2|TRBJ2-7
TGTGCCAGCAGCTTAACCCGGACAGGCTCCTACGAGCAGTACTTC
CASSLTRTGSYEQYF